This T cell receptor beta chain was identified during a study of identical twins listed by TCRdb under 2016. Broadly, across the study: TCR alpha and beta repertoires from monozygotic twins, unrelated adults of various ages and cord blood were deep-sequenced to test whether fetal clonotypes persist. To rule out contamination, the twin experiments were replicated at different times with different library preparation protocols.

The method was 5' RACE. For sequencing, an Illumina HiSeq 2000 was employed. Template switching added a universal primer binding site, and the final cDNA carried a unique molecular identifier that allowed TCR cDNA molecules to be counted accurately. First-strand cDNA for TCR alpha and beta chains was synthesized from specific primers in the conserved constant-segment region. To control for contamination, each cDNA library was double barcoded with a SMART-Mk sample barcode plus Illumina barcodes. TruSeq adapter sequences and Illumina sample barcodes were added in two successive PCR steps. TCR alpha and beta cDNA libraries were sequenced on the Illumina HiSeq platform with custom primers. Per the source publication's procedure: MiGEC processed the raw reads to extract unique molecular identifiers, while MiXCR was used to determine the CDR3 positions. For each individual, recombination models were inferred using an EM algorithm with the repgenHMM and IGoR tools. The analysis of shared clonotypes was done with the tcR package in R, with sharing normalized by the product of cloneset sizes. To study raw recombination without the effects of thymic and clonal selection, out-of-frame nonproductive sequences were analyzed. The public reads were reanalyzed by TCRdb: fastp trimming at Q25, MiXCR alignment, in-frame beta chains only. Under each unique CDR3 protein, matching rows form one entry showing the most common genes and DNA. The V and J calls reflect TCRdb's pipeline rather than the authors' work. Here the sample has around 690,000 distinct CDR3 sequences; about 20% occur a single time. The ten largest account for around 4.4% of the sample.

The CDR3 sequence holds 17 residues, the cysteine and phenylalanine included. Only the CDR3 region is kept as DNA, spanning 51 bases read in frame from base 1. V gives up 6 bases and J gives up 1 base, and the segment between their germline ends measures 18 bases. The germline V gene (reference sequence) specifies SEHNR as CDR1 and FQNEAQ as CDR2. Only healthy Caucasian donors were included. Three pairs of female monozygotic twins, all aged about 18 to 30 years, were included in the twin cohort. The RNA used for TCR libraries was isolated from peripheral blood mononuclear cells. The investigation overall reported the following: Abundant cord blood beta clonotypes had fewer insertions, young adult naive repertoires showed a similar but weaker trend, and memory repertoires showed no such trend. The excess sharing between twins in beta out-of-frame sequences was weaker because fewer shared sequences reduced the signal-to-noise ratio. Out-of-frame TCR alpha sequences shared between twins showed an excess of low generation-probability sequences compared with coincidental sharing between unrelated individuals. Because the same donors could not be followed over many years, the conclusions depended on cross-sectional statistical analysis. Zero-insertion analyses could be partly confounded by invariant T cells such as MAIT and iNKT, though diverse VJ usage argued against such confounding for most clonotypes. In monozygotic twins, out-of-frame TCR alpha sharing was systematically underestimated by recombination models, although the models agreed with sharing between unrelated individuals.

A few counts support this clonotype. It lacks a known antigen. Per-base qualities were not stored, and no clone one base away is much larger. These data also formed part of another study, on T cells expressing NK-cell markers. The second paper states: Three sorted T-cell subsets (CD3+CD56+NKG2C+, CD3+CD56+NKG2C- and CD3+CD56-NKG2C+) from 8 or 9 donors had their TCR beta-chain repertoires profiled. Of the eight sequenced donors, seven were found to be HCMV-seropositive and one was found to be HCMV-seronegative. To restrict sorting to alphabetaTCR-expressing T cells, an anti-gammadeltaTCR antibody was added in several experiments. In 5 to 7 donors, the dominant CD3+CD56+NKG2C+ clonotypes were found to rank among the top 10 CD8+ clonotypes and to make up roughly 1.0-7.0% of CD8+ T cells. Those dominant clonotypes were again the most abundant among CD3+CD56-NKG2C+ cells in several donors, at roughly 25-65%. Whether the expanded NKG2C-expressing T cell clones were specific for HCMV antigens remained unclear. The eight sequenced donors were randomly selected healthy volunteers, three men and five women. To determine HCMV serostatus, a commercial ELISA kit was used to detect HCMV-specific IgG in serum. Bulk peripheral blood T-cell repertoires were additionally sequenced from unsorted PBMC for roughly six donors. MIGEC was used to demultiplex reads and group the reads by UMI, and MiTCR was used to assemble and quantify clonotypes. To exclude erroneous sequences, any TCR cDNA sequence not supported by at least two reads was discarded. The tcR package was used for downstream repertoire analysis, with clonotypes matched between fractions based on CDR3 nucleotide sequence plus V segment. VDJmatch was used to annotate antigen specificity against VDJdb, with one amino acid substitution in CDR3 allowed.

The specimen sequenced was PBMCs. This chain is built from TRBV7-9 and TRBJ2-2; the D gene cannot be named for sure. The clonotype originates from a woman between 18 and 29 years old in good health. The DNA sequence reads TGTGCCAGCAGACCCCGCCGGGCTACAGAGAACACCGGGGAGCTGTTTTTT. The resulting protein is CASRPRRATENTGELFF. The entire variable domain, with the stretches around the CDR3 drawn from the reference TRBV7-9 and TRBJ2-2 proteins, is DTGVSQNPRHKITKRGQNVTFRCDPISEHNRLYWYRQTLGQGPEFLTYFQNEAQLEKSRLLSDRFSAERPKGSFSTLEIQRTEQGDSAMYLCASRPRRATENTGELFFGEGSRLTVL.